A single sample gave rise to the 4 T cell receptor beta chains below, sequenced in a study of fetal regulatory T cell absence and autoimmunity. Assay used: immunoSEQ multiplex PCR; TCRdb lists only in-frame clones, some missing. The sample has about 95,000 clones, approximately 75% seen once. Input material: pancreas tissue. All receptors come from a male donor with IPEX syndrome.

The rearrangement links TRBV29-1 to TRBJ2-2; D ambiguous. The CDR3 length is 12 residues. In germline, CDR1 is SQVTM, CDR2 ANQGSEA. V was cut by 2 bases and J by 4 bases, with 5 bases left in between. CDR3 amino acids: CSVESLTGELFF. The CDR3 coding sequence is TGCAGCGTTGAATCCCTCACCGGGGAGCTGTTTTTT.

This chain uses TRBV5-1 with TRBJ2-7, with D possibly being TRBD2 (5 bases). This CDR3 is built from 16 residues. The germline gives CDR1 SGHRS, CDR2 YFSETQ. The V end lost 2 bases, the J end lost 3 bases, and 18 bases lay between the germline ends. In DNA form, the CDR3 reads TGCGCCAGCAGCTTCGATCGAGCGGCCCCATACTACGAGCAGTACTTC. This codes for CASSFDRAAPYYEQYF.

This chain joins TRBV27 and TRBJ2-7, with TRBD1 identical over 9 bases. The CDR3 covers 17 residues. CDR1 and CDR2 (germline): MNHEY, SMNVEV (reference sequence). With 2 bases clipped from V and 0 bases from J, the junction kept 8 bases outside the gene matches. The CDR3, as DNA: TGTGCCAGCAGTTTACAATACGGGACAGGGATCTCCTACGAGCAGTACTTC. It yields the protein CASSLQYGTGISYEQYF.

This chain uses TRBV4-1 with TRBJ1-2, with D uncertain. This CDR3 contains 15 residues. The germline V gene has CDR1 MGHRA and CDR2 YSYEKL. The V end was cut by 0 bases, the J end by 3 bases, with 11 bases between. Here the CDR3 DNA reads TGCGCCAGCAGCCAAGATCCCGGACTTGACTATGGCTACACCTTC. This codes for CASSQDPGLDYGYTF.